This is a list of T cell receptor beta chains from one sample in a study of T cell repertoires in cytomegalovirus infection. TCRdb used MiXCR to reprocess the reads, holding one entry per CDR3 protein. The table includes 310,000 or so distinct CDR3 sequences, roughly 16% detected once. Sequenced material: PBMCs. These receptor sequences come from a human donor in good health (CMV status not recorded). Some clones in this sample may be carry-over from other donors' samples. Both conserved end residues are part of each CDR3. The D gene is left open where the match is weak. The size field is filled for only some rows; it gives once, few, many or a size class.

CASSRPGTSGYYEQYF	TGTGCCAGCAGCCGCCCCGGGACTAGCGGGTACTACGAGCAGTACTTC	TRBJ2-7	.	TRBD2	TRBV3-1
CASSPHRIGDTQYF	TGTGCCAGTAGTCCCCACCGGATCGGAGATACGCAGTATTTT	TRBJ2-3	.	.	TRBV19
CASSLGFSGESTDTQYF	TGTGCCAGCAGCTTAGGGTTTAGCGGGGAGAGCACAGATACGCAGTATTTT	TRBJ2-3	many	TRBD2	TRBV7-2
CASSLTGGRSTEAFF	TGTGCCAGCAGTTTGACAGGGGGCAGGAGCACTGAAGCTTTCTTT	TRBJ1-1	.	TRBD1	TRBV6-2/TRBV6-3
CATSRPGQATNEKLFF	TGTGCCACCAGCAGACCCGGACAGGCAACTAATGAAAAACTGTTTTTT	TRBJ1-4	few	TRBD1	TRBV15
CASSSPSGGILTDTQYF	TGTGCCAGCAGCTCACCCAGCGGGGGGATTTTGACAGATACGCAGTATTTT	TRBJ2-3	.	TRBD2	TRBV7-2
CASSRSGSSYEQYF	TGTGCCAGCAGTCGTTCGGGCTCATCCTACGAGCAGTACTTC	TRBJ2-7	many	.	TRBV7-2
CASSLEGLGNVKQYF	TGTGCCAGCAGCTTAGAGGGACTAGGCAATGTGAAGCAGTACTTC	TRBJ2-7	many	TRBD2	TRBV7-2
CASNQEGGGTDTQYF	TGTGCCAGTAACCAGGAGGGGGGAGGAACAGATACGCAGTATTTT	TRBJ2-3	.	.	TRBV19
CASSRDSELNTEAFF	TGTGCCAGCAGTCGGGACAGCGAACTGAACACTGAAGCTTTCTTT	TRBJ1-1	.	TRBD1	TRBV6-2/TRBV6-3
CASSLSPGPGTGELFF	TGTGCCAGCAGCTTGAGCCCGGGTCCGGGCACCGGGGAGCTGTTTTTT	TRBJ2-2	many	.	TRBV11-2
CASSLQPTDTEAFF	TGTGCCAGCAGCCTCCAACCGACAGACACTGAAGCTTTCTTT	TRBJ1-1	many	.	TRBV4-2
CASTTDGSNQPQHF	TGTGCCAGCACCACCGACGGCAGCAATCAGCCCCAGCATTTT	TRBJ1-5	many	.	TRBV12-3/TRBV12-4
CASSQRGRSYEQYF	TGTGCCAGCAGCCAGAGGGGACGCTCCTACGAGCAGTACTTC	TRBJ2-7	few	.	TRBV6-6
CASSSTEQGGNSPLHF	TGTGCCAGCAGTTCAACCGAGCAAGGGGGAAATTCACCCCTCCACTTT	TRBJ1-6	.	.	TRBV28
CASTPGISSDTQYF	TGTGCCAGCACGCCAGGGATTTCATCGGATACGCAGTATTTT	TRBJ2-3	.	.	TRBV9
CASSQAGLIRAPPADTEAFF	TGTGCCAGCAGCCAAGCGGGGTTGATAAGGGCCCCTCCGGCTGACACTGAAGCTTTCTTT	TRBJ1-1	.	.	TRBV14
CASSLSSLAANTGELFF	TGTGCCAGCAGCCTCTCCTCTTTGGCCGCGAACACCGGGGAGCTGTTTTTT	TRBJ2-2	many	.	TRBV4-2
CASSLPPTYYEQYF	TGTGCCAGCAGCTTACCCCCCACCTACTACGAGCAGTACTTC	TRBJ2-7	many	.	TRBV7-2
CASSIVGARTEAFF	TGTGCCAGTAGTATAGTCGGGGCGCGCACTGAAGCTTTCTTT	TRBJ1-1	.	.	TRBV19
CATKPGTTDTQYF	TGTGCCACTAAACCAGGGACCACAGATACGCAGTATTTT	TRBJ2-3	few	.	TRBV5-6
CASWRGGGTIYF	TGTGCCAGCTGGCGCGGGGGTGGCACCATATATTTT	TRBJ1-3	many	.	TRBV6-1
CSASWGADTQYF	TGCAGTGCTAGTTGGGGGGCAGATACGCAGTATTTT	TRBJ2-3	many	.	TRBV20-1
CASSTRGTGVADTEAFF	TGTGCCAGCAGCACCCGGGGGACAGGGGTTGCTGACACTGAAGCTTTCTTT	TRBJ1-1	few	TRBD1	TRBV27
CASSPMTGDTDTQYF	TGTGCCAGCAGCCCAATGACGGGGGACACAGATACGCAGTATTTT	TRBJ2-3	many	.	TRBV7-6
CASSQDGRGIPNTQYF	TGTGCCAGCAGCCAAGATGGTCGGGGAATCCCAAATACGCAGTATTTT	TRBJ2-3	.	.	TRBV4-2
CASSSTSGVQHTDTQYF	TGTGCCAGCAGCTCGACTAGCGGGGTGCAACACACAGATACGCAGTATTTT	TRBJ2-3	many	TRBD2	TRBV7-2
CATSDGTAGVRYTF	TGTGCCACCAGTGACGGGACAGCGGGCGTCCGCTACACCTTC	TRBJ1-2	.	TRBD1	TRBV24-1
CASSPRQGSYEQYF	TGTGCCAGCAGTCCGCGACAGGGCTCCTACGAGCAGTACTTC	TRBJ2-7	many	TRBD1	TRBV12-3/TRBV12-4
CASSLVGGEYEKLFF	TGTGCCAGCAGCTTAGTCGGAGGGGAATATGAAAAACTGTTTTTT	TRBJ1-4	many	.	TRBV7-9
CASSTSGGLSGANVLTF	TGTGCCAGCAGCACCTCAGGGGGTCTCTCTGGGGCCAACGTCCTGACTTTC	TRBJ2-6	many	TRBD1	TRBV7-9
CASSISLAVLYEQYF	TGTGCCAGTAGTATCTCGTTAGCGGTCCTCTACGAGCAGTACTTC	TRBJ2-7	.	.	TRBV19
CASSQGLAGDYEQYF	TGTGCCAGCAGCCAGGGACTAGCGGGGGACTACGAGCAGTACTTC	TRBJ2-7	many	TRBD2	TRBV7-2
CASRDSNNQPQHF	TGTGCCAGCAGGGACAGTAACAATCAGCCCCAGCATTTT	TRBJ1-5	many	.	TRBV12-3/TRBV12-4
CASSLLIGGPAEQFF	TGTGCCAGCAGTTTATTAATAGGGGGGCCGGCTGAGCAGTTCTTC	TRBJ2-1	many	.	TRBV28
CATSPQVGSEREKLFF	TGTGCCACCAGCCCCCAAGTGGGAAGCGAGAGGGAAAAACTGTTTTTT	TRBJ1-4	few	.	TRBV15
CASSLAGPSRFF	TGTGCCAGCAGCCTGGCGGGGCCTAGTCGGTTCTTC	TRBJ2-1	.	.	TRBV5-5
CASSSSGYGKNIQYF	TGCGCCAGCAGCTCATCGGGGTACGGCAAAAACATTCAGTACTTC	TRBJ2-4	many	.	TRBV5-1
CASSRVSETDTQYF	TGCGCCAGCAGCCGGGTTAGCGAAACAGATACGCAGTATTTT	TRBJ2-3	few	.	TRBV4-1
CASSTGQVSANYGYTF	TGTGCCAGCAGCACGGGACAGGTGTCAGCTAACTATGGCTACACCTTC	TRBJ1-2	few	TRBD1	TRBV7-2
CASSLNQGMTGELFF	TGTGCCAGCAGCTTGAATCAGGGGATGACCGGGGAGCTGTTTTTT	TRBJ2-2	once	.	TRBV5-4
CASSFTGVADTQYF	TGTGCCAGCAGTTTCACCGGAGTCGCAGATACGCAGTATTTT	TRBJ2-3	few	.	TRBV12-3/TRBV12-4
CSVEDDSGSGNTIYF	TGCAGCGTTGAAGATGATTCGGGATCTGGAAACACCATATATTTT	TRBJ1-3	few	.	TRBV29-1
CATTGGLAGGPYNEQFF	TGTGCCACCACCGGGGGACTAGCGGGGGGGCCGTACAATGAGCAGTTCTTC	TRBJ2-1	.	TRBD2	TRBV7-4
CASSPQLAWGNTIYF	TGTGCCAGCAGCCCTCAGTTGGCATGGGGAAACACCATATATTTT	TRBJ1-3	.	.	TRBV7-2